This T cell receptor beta chain originates from a study of beta chain features in type 1 diabetes. Study-level information: Healthy donors resembled patients in age, gender and cell yields.

The entirety of the isolated RNA underwent reverse transcription, so expressed TCRB transcripts were sequenced. Sequencing was performed with immunoSEQ multiplex PCR; in TCRdb, only in-frame clones are kept and a portion is missing. Of just over 150,000 clones in the sample, approximately 10% are singletons; the top ten hold around 2%. Sequences were obtained from central memory CD4+ T cells from blood. This TCR was sampled from a man aged 18 to 29 in good health.

The CDR3 DNA sequence: TGTGCCAGCAGTGACCGGGACAGTTTACGGGAGACCCAGTACTTC. It yields the protein CASSDRDSLRETQYF. The chain is built from TRBV25-1 and TRBJ2-5; 7 bases are shared with TRBD1. CDR3 length: 15 amino acids. V lost 3 bases and J lost 5; bases outside the gene matches: 9. From germline, CDR1 is MGHDK and CDR2 SYGVNS.